This T cell receptor (beta chain) originates from a study of glioma-infiltrating T cells after dendritic cell vaccination. Whole-study context: Treatment, given 2003 to 2012, was autologous tumor lysate-pulsed dendritic cell vaccination.

Time point reported: after dendritic cell vaccination, including at tumor progression/relapse. Isocitrate dehydrogenase mutation was absent in all glioblastoma patients. This clone was recorded a few times. Input was 2 ug genomic DNA, or all available if less. Primers: 60 V beta forward and 13 J beta reverse. The assay was immunoSEQ multiplex PCR, and TCRdb's table has in-frame clones only and misses some. The sample carries roughly 87,000 clones, under 85% recorded once. The CDR3 runs 15 residues. V shed 6 bases and J 2 bases; nucleotides not matched to a gene: 3. Germline V gives CDR1 ENHRY, CDR2 SYGVKD.

J is TRBJ1-3 and V is TRBV10-3; TRBD1 matches 11 bases. The TCR sequence derives from a human donor with glioblastoma. This specimen was blood, taken after dendritic cell vaccination. CDR3 sequence reads: CAIRPGQGAGNTIYF. In DNA form, the CDR3 reads TGTGCCATCAGACCGGGACAGGGGGCTGGAAACACCATATATTTT.